This T cell receptor beta chain was obtained from a study of Ad26.COV2.S vaccination and SARS-CoV-2 variants. Treatment in this sample: roughly 20 received Ad26.COV2.S at low or high dose, single or two shots; 5 received placebo; per-sample allocation not given. Collection of the samples took place on day 63 after the first injection of vaccine or placebo. Looked up from germline, CDR1 is MGHRA and CDR2 is YSYEKL. The CDR3 length is 15 residues. V lost 2 bases to trimming and J lost 3 bases, with 14 bases between them. TCRdb's copy holds only in-frame clones and misses some; the assay was immunoSEQ multiplex PCR. Here the sample spans about 320,000 clones, over 80% being singletons.

This rearrangement joins TRBV4-1 to TRBJ2-7; possible D gene TRBD1, 6 bases. This sequence was found in a person between 18 and 65 years old who received the Ad26.COV2.S COVID-19 vaccine or a placebo. The sample here was peripheral blood, taken in a trial of Ad26.COV2.S vaccine versus placebo. The DNA of the CDR3 is TGCGCCAGCAGCCAAAGAGAGGGACACCACTACGAGCAGTACTTC. Amino acid sequence: CASSQREGHHYEQYF.